This T cell receptor beta chain emerged from a study of T cell responses to AZD1222 COVID-19 vaccine. Study-wide results and limits: Scientists sampled the repertoires only once the peak T cell response had passed. The sample set comprised mostly white British donors with more females, and clonal diversity was possibly underestimated. Close to half of all spike-specific TCRs reportedly target regions of the variants that are unmutated. Two AZD1222 administrations were followed by greater Spike-specific TCR breadth and depth.

Produced via immunoSEQ multiplex PCR; TCRdb's table is partial and in-frame only. The sample consists of approximately 85,000 clones, 65% to 90% of them appearing once. This CDR3 has 14 residues. Germline CDR1 is GTSNPN and CDR2 is SVGIG (reference sequence). Trimming at V came to 0 bases and at J to 3 bases, leaving 5 bases not matched to a gene. As concerns this clone: Its target is unknown.

This receptor was taken from an adult in good health. This chain connects TRBV30 to TRBJ2-7, with TRBD1 matching over 7 bases. This specimen was peripheral blood, taken on day 0 of AZD1222 vaccination. CDR3 DNA: TGTGCCTGGAGTGTAGGCCGACAGGGCTACGAGCAGTACTTC. This translates into CAWSVGRQGYEQYF. The whole variable domain, remainder taken from reference TRBV30 and TRBJ2-7, is SQTIHQWPATLVQPVGSPLSLECTVEGTSNPNLYWYRQAAGRGLQLLFYSVGIGQISSEVPQNLSASRPQDRQFILSSKKLLLSDSGFYLCAWSVGRQGYEQYFGPGTRLTVT.